Listed here are 22 T cell receptor beta chains from one sample, sequenced in a study of Ad26.COV2.S vaccination and SARS-CoV-2 variants. Treatment defined: 19 received Ad26.COV2.S at low or high dose, single or two shots; 5 received placebo; per-sample allocation not given. Sampling took place 63 days after the first vaccine or placebo injection. Profiled with immunoSEQ multiplex PCR; TCRdb holds only in-frame clones, not every one. Of about 440,000 clones in the sample, 70% to 90% were seen once. Material: peripheral blood, obtained in a trial of Ad26.COV2.S vaccine versus placebo. The origin of the receptors is a person between 18 and 65 years old who received the Ad26.COV2.S COVID-19 vaccine or a placebo.

J is TRBJ1-2 and V is TRBV28, with TRBD1 identical over 9 bases. Trimming removed 5 bases from V and 8 bases from J; junction bases left unmatched: 6. This CDR3 has 13 residues. The germline CDR1 and CDR2 sequences are MDHEN and SYDVKM. CDR3 coding DNA: TGTGCCAGCAGTCTTACAGGGGGCGAGGGCTACACCTTC. Amino acids: CASSLTGGEGYTF.

V and J are TRBV9 and TRBJ2-7; the D gene could be TRBD1 or TRBD2 (6 bases each). From germline, CDR1 is SGDLS and CDR2 YYNGEE. There are 13 residues in the CDR3. V was trimmed by 4 bases and J by 8 bases, leaving 16 bases between them. The CDR3 region has the DNA TGTGCCAGCAGCCAAACGCTGGGGGGCCAGCAGTACTTC. This gives the protein CASSQTLGGQQYF.

This chain joins TRBV6-2 or TRBV6-3 and TRBJ2-2; D call uncertain. V was clipped by 6 bases and J by 7 bases, with 15 bases between them. The CDR3 runs 14 residues. From germline, CDR1 is MNHEY and CDR2 SVGEGT. This CDR3 is CASSQDVSIGELFF. CDR3 nucleotides: TGTGCCAGCAGCCAGGACGTCTCGATCGGGGAGCTGTTTTTT.

The CDR3 DNA sequence: TGTGCCAGCAGTTTTACCCACGGACAGGGGGGGACCTACGAGCAGTACTTC. Its translation: CASSFTHGQGGTYEQYF. V and J are TRBV27 and TRBJ2-7, with TRBD1 matching 10 bases. Trimming at V came to 3 bases and at J to 2 bases, leaving 10 bases not matched to a gene. Germline loops: CDR1 MNHEY, CDR2 SMNVEV (reference sequence). There are 17 residues in the CDR3.

The gene calls are TRBV28 and TRBJ1-1; tentatively, D is TRBD1 (5 bases). Germline V gene sequence: CDR1 MDHEN, CDR2 SYDVKM. This CDR3 has 12 residues. V was trimmed by 2 bases and J by 7 bases, leaving 8 bases between them. The CDR3 is CASSLRGREAFF. The DNA of the CDR3 is TGTGCCAGCAGTTTAAGGGGACGTGAAGCTTTCTTT.

The gene calls are TRBV5-4 and TRBJ2-3; perhaps TRBD2 as D (6 bases). Per the germline V gene, CDR1 is SGHNT and CDR2 is YYREEE (reference sequence). V lost 4 bases, J lost 3 bases, and 12 bases lay in between. The CDR3 spans 14 residues. The CDR3: CASSPRDFTDTQYF. The CDR3 nucleotides are TGTGCCAGCAGCCCCCGGGACTTTACAGATACGCAGTATTTT.

This chain joins TRBV7-2 and TRBJ2-1; 8 bases match TRBD2. The CDR3 is made up of 13 amino acids. Germline CDR1 reads SGHTA; CDR2 reads FQGNSA. The V and J ends lost 1 base and 9 bases, in that order; junction bases with no gene match: 2. Here the CDR3 DNA reads TGTGCCAGCAGCTTAGTGGCGGGAGGTGAGCAGTTCTTC. This encodes CASSLVAGGEQFF.

The J gene is TRBJ1-5, the V gene TRBV28, with D perhaps matching TRBD1 (5 bases). The CDR3 has 15 residues. From germline, CDR1 is MDHEN and CDR2 SYDVKM. The V and J ends lost 6 bases and 1 base respectively, with 13 bases between them. This CDR3 is CASSPRVKSNQPQHF. CDR3 bases: TGTGCCAGCAGCCCCAGGGTGAAGAGCAATCAGCCCCAGCATTTT.

The chain is built from TRBV6-5 and TRBJ2-7; 7 bases are a match to TRBD2. Trimming removed 10 bases from V and 3 bases from J; junction bases left unmatched: 12. The length of the CDR3 is 14 residues. Germline values: CDR1 MNHEY, CDR2 SVGAGI. The CDR3 nucleotides are TGTGCCACCTCCCCGTCCTGGGGGGGCTACGAGCAGTACTTC. It encodes CATSPSWGGYEQYF.

This chain uses TRBV27 with TRBJ2-1; TRBD2 matches at 9 bases. Germline CDR1 MNHEY, CDR2 SMNVEV (reference sequence). Trimming at V came to 7 bases and at J to 2 bases, leaving 18 bases not matched to a gene. The CDR3 sequence is 19 residues long. CDR3 DNA sequence: TGTGCCAGCACCATAGCGGGAGCTGGCACCCGGAGGCCCTACAATGAGCAGTTCTTC. This codes for CASTIAGAGTRRPYNEQFF.

The chain recombines TRBV29-1 with TRBJ2-3, with a tentative D call TRBD2 (6 bases). The V gene's germline CDR1 is SQVTM and CDR2 ANQGSEA. V was cut by 1 base and J by 0 bases, with 14 bases left in between. The length of the CDR3 is 16 residues. The CDR3 reads CSVEGSSGGSTDTQYF. CDR3 DNA: TGCAGCGTTGAAGGGTCGAGTGGAGGGAGCACAGATACGCAGTATTTT.

This chain links TRBV19 with TRBJ1-5; 8 bases are a match to TRBD1. The length of the CDR3 is 19 residues. Germline V gene lookup returns CDR1 LNHDA and CDR2 SQIVND (reference sequence). With 4 bases clipped from V and 6 bases from J, the junction kept 20 bases outside the gene matches. The CDR3 here is CASSRTGSGVAFQIQPQHF. The CDR3 coding sequence is TGTGCCAGTAGTAGGACAGGGTCAGGGGTGGCCTTTCAGATTCAGCCCCAGCATTTT.

The gene calls are TRBV4-2 and TRBJ2-1; D ambiguous. Germline CDR1 LGHNA, CDR2 YNFKEQ. This CDR3 comprises 13 residues. V was trimmed by 2 bases and J by 0 bases, leaving 2 bases between them. The CDR3 DNA sequence: TGTGCCAGCAGCCAATTCTCCTACAATGAGCAGTTCTTC. It specifies CASSQFSYNEQFF.

The rearrangement links TRBV28 to TRBJ1-4; D is ambiguous. Germline loops: CDR1 MDHEN, CDR2 SYDVKM. Deletions cut 2 bases from V and 8 bases from J, with 15 bases between. This CDR3 is 15 amino acids long. The CDR3 sequence is CASSLGGLVNEKLFF. For the CDR3, the DNA is TGTGCCAGCAGTTTAGGAGGGCTGGTTAACGAAAAACTGTTTTTT.

The gene calls are TRBV7-2 and TRBJ2-7; D ambiguous. CDR1 and CDR2 from the germline V gene are SGHTA and FQGNSA. This CDR3 has 14 residues. The V end lost 3 bases, the J end lost 5 bases, and 14 bases lay between the germline ends. CDR3 loop: CASSFSPGFDEQYF. The CDR3 region has the DNA TGTGCCAGCAGCTTCTCCCCTGGGTTCGACGAGCAGTACTTC. The full variable domain, with the rest looked up from reference TRBV7-2 and TRBJ2-7, is GAGVSQSPSNKVTEKGKDVELRCDPISGHTALYWYRQSLGQGLEFLIYFQGNSAPDKSGLPSDRFSAERTGGSVSTLTIQRTQQEDSAVYLCASSFSPGFDEQYFGPGTRLTVT.

In its sample, this clone was seen a few times. The chain is built from TRBV7-9 and TRBJ1-2; D possibly corresponds to TRBD1 (6 bases). CDR3 length equals 14 residues. V lost 0 bases to trimming and J lost 3 bases, with 8 bases between them. Germline assignment: CDR1 SEHNR and CDR2 FQNEAQ (reference sequence). As DNA, the CDR3 is TGTGCCAGCAGCTTAGCAGGGGGTTACTATGGCTACACCTTC. Its protein is CASSLAGGYYGYTF.

CDR3 DNA: TGTGCCAGTAGTATAAGAGGGATTATGTCCAATCAGCCCCAGCATTTT. Encoded protein: CASSIRGIMSNQPQHF. The chain is built from TRBV19 and TRBJ1-5; D uncertain. Trimming pared 2 bases from V and 3 bases from J, leaving 14 bases between. The length of the CDR3 is 16 residues. Germline V gene lookup returns CDR1 LNHDA and CDR2 SQIVND (reference sequence).

The chain is built from TRBV3-1 (or the pseudogene TRBV3-2) and TRBJ2-7; TRBD2 aligns across 15 bases. The length of the CDR3 is 15 residues. Germline CDR1 LGHDT, CDR2 YNNKEL (reference sequence). After removal of 4 bases from V and 3 bases from J, the junction contained 1 base not matched to a gene. The CDR3 region is CASSPGLAGGYEQYF. CDR3 DNA sequence: TGTGCCAGCAGCCCGGGACTAGCGGGAGGCTACGAGCAGTACTTC.

The genes are TRBV2 and TRBJ2-1; TRBD2 is a possible D gene (5 bases). This CDR3 contains 11 residues. Trimming removed 6 bases at V and 12 bases at J, with 12 bases between. In germline, CDR1 is SNHLY, CDR2 FYNNEI. CDR3 in amino acids: CASRGDLGQFF. DNA of the CDR3: TGTGCCAGCAGGGGAGACCTGGGGCAGTTCTTC.

The rearrangement links TRBV27 to TRBJ2-7, with TRBD1 matching over 11 bases. Germline loops: CDR1 MNHEY, CDR2 SMNVEV (reference sequence). V dropped 7 bases and J dropped 3; count of bases not matched to a gene: 2. This CDR3 is built from 13 residues. CDR3 DNA sequence: TGTGCCAGCAAGGGACAGGGGGTCTACGAGCAGTACTTC. This translates into CASKGQGVYEQYF.

The chain links TRBV12-3 or TRBV12-4 to TRBJ2-3; D tentatively fits TRBD1 or TRBD2 (5 bases each). Trimming cost V 11 bases and J 2 bases, with 14 bases left between them. The CDR3 length is 13 residues. CDR3 nucleotide sequence: TGTGCCGGGGGAAGCGGAAACACAGATACGCAGTATTTT. It specifies CAGGSGNTDTQYF.

The chain joins TRBV30 to TRBJ1-6; D not certain. The V end was cut by 1 base, the J end by 14 bases, with 6 bases between. The CDR3 has 10 amino acids. The germline CDR1 and CDR2 sequences are GTSNPN and SVGIG (reference sequence). DNA of the CDR3: TGTGCCTGGAGTGAGGGAGCCCTCCACTTT. Its protein is CAWSEGALHF.